This TCR beta chain stems from a study of cytomegalovirus exposure and HLA in healthy donors (dated by TCRdb to about 2017). Some background on the complete study: In an earlier analysis of some 550 of the donors, under 300 Gb of sequence data and some 100 million unique TCR beta sequences from roughly 180 million T cells were reported. An early release covering 500 to 750 HLA-typed donors comprised approximately 290 gigabases of sequencing data and 65 million to 100 million unique TCR sequences. The genetic ancestry cluster associated with self-reported Caucasian donors included roughly 84% of the roughly 400 genotyped donors. The study was designed to test whether signatures of past pathogen exposure could be identified by cataloging public T cell receptors. Using immunosequencing, the study profiled T cell repertoires from fewer than 850 subjects and related those repertoires to cytomegalovirus serostatus. Along with the roughly 670-subject first cohort, a separate validation cohort of roughly 110 different subjects was used. To predict cytomegalovirus infection status, the study combined high-throughput TCR immunosequencing, statistical association of individual TCRs with disease status, and machine learning. A later analysis re-examined previously published TCR beta repertoires from several hundred donors and added high-resolution HLA genotyping to investigate patterns of TCR occurrence. The later analysis used no new phenotypic data to find candidate immune exposures, relying instead on TCR beta sequences and their occurrence across donors. To decide whether each TCR beta V gene segment behaved as functional or pseudogenic, an earlier analysis of 587 of the donors relied on high-throughput TCR beta sequencing. Donor age, sex, ethnicity and CMV serostatus were compiled together with the repertoire data. A later genetic analysis used genome-wide SNP genotypes for about 60% of the roughly 700 donors, treating that subset as a discovery cohort. All discovery cohort repertoires had been generated on a single sequencing platform. HLA typing included class I and class II loci at four-digit resolution. Typing coverage differed by locus: A, B, C, DRB1 and DQB1 were typed in about 620-640 donors, DQA1 in approximately 520, DPA1 in 606, and DPB1 in around 440. Because of strong linkage in the cohort, 4 to 6 DR-DQ haplotypes were treated as single units for association and clustering. Among about 410 genotyped donors of the cohort, an average of approximately 240,000 unique TCR beta nucleotide sequences was sequenced per donor, of which approximately 18% were non-productive.

The CDR1 and CDR2 encoded by the germline V gene are MNHNS and SASEGT. There are 15 amino acids in the CDR3, from cysteine to phenylalanine inclusive. The DNA shown is the 45-base CDR3, in frame from base 1. The trim is 2 bases for V and 1 base for J, with a gap of 11 bases between the germline ends. The library was made by the immunoSEQ multiplex PCR assay. The multiplex PCR relied on a mix of 60 forward primers for TCR Vbeta segments and 13 reverse primers for TCR Jbeta segments. A multiplex PCR assay on genomic DNA amplified the CDR3 region of rearranged TCR beta genes. On the Illumina HiSeq System, the amplified TCR beta libraries were sequenced as 87-base-pair reads. For the original study's pipeline: A later analysis counted about 80 million unique TCR beta chains across the roughly 700 repertoires, and roughly 9.9 million of these chains were shared by at least two donors. To remove PCR and sequencing errors, raw reads were error-corrected and collapsed into unique sequences using a nearest-neighbor algorithm that merged closely related sequences. CDR3 sequences were aligned to IMGT reference sequences to assign V, D and J gene segments. For a sequence to be retained, a match of at least six nucleotides was required to both a V gene segment and a J gene segment. Rearrangements were called productive when the CDR3 lacked stop codons and stayed in frame with V and J; all others were non-productive. CDR3 was defined by IMGT convention, running from the second conserved V-encoded cysteine to the conserved J-encoded phenylalanine. In an earlier analysis of more than 550 of the donors, sequences lacking an unambiguous match to a single V gene segment were excluded. An earlier analysis of a few hundred of the donors called V segments functional above 56.7% productive rearrangements and segregating when the between-donor standard deviation exceeded 5%. A statistical classification framework was built to diagnose cytomegalovirus status from the catalog of TCR beta chain sequences. In a later analysis, TCR nucleotide sequences were compared against IMGT/GENE-DB human TR gene sequences so that V and J genes could be assigned. Using the TCRdist pipeline, a later analysis assigned CDR3 sequences along with most-parsimonious VDJ recombination scenarios. A later analysis defined each TCR beta chain by its CDR3 amino acid sequence plus V-gene family, and excluded reads lacking a unique V-gene family. As a way to deal with suspected cross-contamination and a sequencing artifact, a later analysis dropped 450 to 600 nucleotide sequences that were highly shared and had low generation probability. For each public chain, a later analysis derived a clonal expansion index from normalized ranks of inferred template counts within each repertoire. Generation probabilities in a later analysis came from a VDJ recombination model fitted to out-of-frame rearrangements, and those results were checked against IGoR. Hypergeometric tests were used in a later analysis to score TCR-TCR, TCR-HLA and TCR-CMV co-occurrence, with a repertoire-size bias correction applied to the TCR pairs. In a later analysis, false discovery rates were estimated by permuting HLA or CMV assignments 20 times. In a later analysis, co-occurring TCRs were grouped with DBSCAN, and TCRdist sequence similarity was added when clustering was performed within HLA-allele-positive subsets. For co-occurrence clustering, repertoires with fewer than 30,000 or more than 120,000 public chains were excluded, along with 5 or 6 repertoires with anomalous nucleotide sharing. The immuneACCESS repertoire file appears here via TCRdb, limited to in-frame rearrangements. These files lack a portion of the clones; in checked studies, under half of the deficit traces to unresolved V genes, and the cause of the others is not known. V, J and clone size reflect that table, while D and trimming were determined from the DNA. Counted in this sample were over 80,000 clones; over 60% of them appeared once. Of the sample, nearly 6% falls within the top ten clones.

Points on this clone: This clone's antigen is unknown. The record has no base qualities; no much larger clone is one base away.

In total, fewer than 750 healthy bone marrow donors made up the cohort. Cohort members were all nominally healthy when sampled, although unrecorded immune exposures were likely present. The donor tested CMV seronegative and was one of the 352 seronegative cohort members. Each donor provided a peripheral blood sample, and peripheral blood mononuclear cells were used for TCR beta sequencing. The Qiagen DNeasy Blood Extraction Kit was used to extract genomic DNA from the blood cell samples. Broad study findings and their caveats: Across donors, most TCR sequences were observed very rarely, whereas some public TCRs were present in many individuals. Several of the top co-occurrence clusters appeared to be linked to parvovirus B19, influenza, CMV and Epstein-Barr virus, according to a later analysis. In a later analysis, HLA-associated TCR beta chains showed more clonal expansion and lower generation probabilities than non-associated chains that were equally common. In a later genetic analysis, fewer N-insertions in productive TCRs were reported among donors in an Asian-associated ancestry cluster than the roughly 700-donor mean. Specific HLA alleles were associated with roughly 17,000 TCR beta sequences at a false discovery rate of 0.05 in a later analysis. Three of the identified cytomegalovirus-associated TCR beta chains were confirmed in vitro to be specific for cytomegalovirus antigens. A later genetic analysis associated a missense DCLRE1C variant with V-gene and J-gene trimming of TCR beta chains, and an independent cohort replicated the association. The classifier was reported to diagnose cytomegalovirus status with high specificity and sensitivity in both the original and validation cohorts. An earlier analysis of approximately 590 of the donors showed that most TCR beta V segments appeared in productive rearrangements either about 87% or about 30% of the time, which broadly matched IMGT annotations. A further reported finding was that TCR beta sequences accurately predicted the HLA-A and HLA-B alleles for most subjects in the first cohort. In a later analysis, most CMV-associated TCR beta chains were found to appear HLA-restricted, with HLA associations seemingly driven largely by CMV exposure. A later analysis found that TCR association rates varied across HLA loci, with DRB1 alleles showing the most associated TCRs and HLA-C alleles the fewest. The study gave a list of 150 to 200 TCR beta chains associated with cytomegalovirus. The 87-base-pair reads could not distinguish some IMGT-functional V segments, including TRBV6-2 and TRBV6-3, so those segments were excluded. Linkage disequilibrium might explain the correlated functional status among segregating V segments, but an unknown experimental factor could not be ruled out. Because counts were too low, approximately 15 rarely observed V segments, including chromosome 9 orphons, were excluded from the earlier analysis of around 590 of the donors. Presence/absence analyses assumed roughly uniform sequencing depth across donors, an assumption that may not hold. The sequencing pipeline was judged likely to have produced a cluster of highly shared sequence variants as a technical artifact. CMV serostatus was the only immune exposure information available for the cohort. Because HLA typing was missing for some donors at each locus, association tests included only the typed subset. This cohort had only TCR beta chains sequenced, and the lack of alpha or paired-chain data limited which features could be detected. The authors suggested that the approach could potentially be generalized to other disease states and immunological phenotypes. Strong co-occurrence of HLA alleles, especially DR and DQ, made assigning TCR associations to individual alleles difficult.

The rearranged segments are TRBV6-1 and TRBJ1-1, with TRBD1 perhaps the D gene, on 6 matching bases. This TCR was recovered from a female donor in good health and CMV-seronegative. Sequencing was done on a sample of PBMCs. The CDR3 reads CASSEFGGANTEAFF. The nucleotides read TGTGCCAGCAGTGAATTTGGGGGGGCGAACACTGAAGCTTTCTTT.